The clone carrying this T cell receptor beta chain is termed medium-sized (0.01 to 0.1%). The data stem from a study of early stage breast cancer tumors. Sequenced by immunoSEQ multiplex PCR; TCRdb stores in-frame clones only, minus some. The table includes around 5,000 clones, 65% to 80% detected once. Specimen: normal breast tissue next to the tumor. The TCR was taken from a person between 55 and 69 years old with breast cancer.

The CDR3 DNA follows: TGTGCCAGCAGTTACCGACAGGGTGACACTGAAGCTTTCTTT. It codes for CASSYRQGDTEAFF. The chain couples TRBV6-4 to TRBJ1-1, with TRBD1 matching 7 bases. The trim removed 5 bases at V and 3 bases at J, leaving 6 bases unmatched. This CDR3 has 14 amino acids. CDR1 is MRHNA and CDR2 is SNTAGT in the germline V gene.